These 27 T cell receptor beta chains were sequenced from one sample in a study of T cells expressing NK-cell markers. Using the 5' RACE reads, TCRdb records one entry per CDR3 protein without DNA. The sample has about 260,000 distinct CDR3 sequences. The sequencing sample was made of blood T cells: a sorted CD56 or NKG2C T cell subset, CD4+ or CD8+ T cells, or bulk PBMC T cells (not recorded which). These receptors originate from a man between 18 and 35 years old in good health.

The genes are TRBV6-1 and TRBJ1-2. Germline CDR1 reads MNHNS; CDR2 reads SASEGT. This CDR3 has 13 residues. The CDR3 loop reads CASSRQSLYGYTF.

J is TRBJ2-1 and V is TRBV7-9; TCRdb names TRBD2, which stays unverified in the absence of DNA. Germline CDR1 and CDR2: SEHNR and FQNEAQ (reference sequence). The CDR3 length is 15 residues. The CDR3 reads CASSLGLASLNEQFF.

The CDR3 spells CASSGTRGFGEQYF. The chain has TRBV5-5 and TRBJ2-7; TCRdb designates TRBD1, a call that cannot be tested without DNA. The CDR3 consists of 14 residues. Germline V gene lookup returns CDR1 SGHKS and CDR2 YYEKEE (reference sequence).

V usage is TRBV5-5 and J usage is TRBJ1-1. CDR3 length: 15 amino acids. From germline, CDR1 is SGHKS and CDR2 YYEKEE (reference sequence). The CDR3 region is CASSLADYLVSEAFF.

This sequence joins TRBV18 and TRBJ1-5; checking the TCRdb D call of TRBD1 is not possible without DNA. There are 14 residues in the CDR3. Per the germline V gene, CDR1 is KGHSH and CDR2 is LQKENI. The CDR3 spells CASSPAKQGQPQHF. The full variable domain, its missing parts supplied by reference TRBV18 and TRBJ1-5, is NAGVMQNPRHLVRRRGQEARLRCSPMKGHSHVYWYRQLPEEGLKFMVYLQKENIIDESGMPKERFSAEFPKEGPSILRIQQVVRGDSAAYFCASSPAKQGQPQHFGDGTRLSIL.

The chain carries TRBV11-3 and TRBJ2-1; TCRdb proposes TRBD2, but this gene call is untestable without DNA. The CDR3 has 16 residues. CDR1 is SGHNT, CDR2 YENEEA, per germline. The CDR3 spells CASTLTGLARFDEQFF.

The chain recombines TRBV19 with TRBJ2-1; TCRdb calls TRBD1, which cannot be checked without DNA. The CDR3 has 16 residues. CDR1 is LNHDA, CDR2 SQIVND, per germline (reference sequence). CDR3 sequence: CASSIDWVPGASEQFF. Looking up the rest from reference TRBV19 and TRBJ2-1 gives the full variable domain: DGGITQSPKYLFRKEGQNVTLSCEQNLNHDAMYWYRQDPGQGLRLIYYSQIVNDFQKGDIAEGYSVSREKKESFPLTVTSAQKNPTAFYLCASSIDWVPGASEQFFGPGTRLTVL.

The chain joins TRBV20-1 to TRBJ2-1; the D call of TRBD1 rests on TCRdb alone, since no DNA is present to check it. The CDR3 is made up of 16 amino acids. CDR1 and CDR2 from the germline V gene are DFQATT and SNEGSKA (reference sequence). The CDR3 protein is CSARERQGPNYNEQFF.

The gene calls are TRBV20-1 and TRBJ2-1; TCRdb returns TRBD2, unconfirmable since there is no DNA. CDR3 length: 14 amino acids. CDR1 and CDR2 from the germline V gene are DFQATT and SNEGSKA (reference sequence). The CDR3 region is CSARRGGRVNEQFF.

The chain is built from TRBV14 and TRBJ1-1. Germline values: CDR1 SGHDN, CDR2 FVKESK. This CDR3 spans 14 amino acids. CDR3: CASSPRTGYTEAFF.

The chain is built from TRBV20-1 and TRBJ1-4; TCRdb outputs TRBD1, but without DNA this stays unchecked. The CDR3 totals 16 residues. The germline V gene has CDR1 DFQATT and CDR2 SNEGSKA (reference sequence). CDR3: CSASGVRRATNEKLFF.

The gene calls are TRBV11-2 and TRBJ2-1; TCRdb indicates TRBD2, and absent DNA this call remains unverified. CDR1 SGHAT and CDR2 FQNNGV come from the germline V gene. This CDR3 comprises 19 residues. CDR3 protein: CASSFSGLAGRASYNEQFF.

The chain recombines TRBV30 with TRBJ2-3. Germline CDR1 and CDR2: GTSNPN and SVGIG (reference sequence). The CDR3 contains 12 residues. The CDR3 is CAGGGYTDTQYF.

The chain recombines TRBV2 with TRBJ1-1. Germline V gene data show CDR1 as SNHLY and CDR2 as FYNNEI. There are 13 residues in the CDR3. The CDR3 reads CASSETAGTEAFF. The variable domain in full, with the rest retrieved from reference TRBV2 and TRBJ1-1, is EPEVTQTPSHQVTQMGQEVILRCVPISNHLYFYWYRQILGQKVEFLVSFYNNEISEKSEIFDDQFSVERPDGSNFTLKIRSTKLEDSAMYFCASSETAGTEAFFGQGTRLTVV.

The chain combines TRBV11-3 with TRBJ2-1; with no DNA, the TCRdb D assignment of TRBD2 cannot be verified. The length of the CDR3 is 15 residues. CDR1 is SGHNT, CDR2 YENEEA, per germline. CDR3 amino acids: CASSSTSGFYNEQFF.

Here the CDR3 reads CSASGRTFGANVLTF. This sequence joins TRBV20-1 and TRBJ2-6. In germline, CDR1 is DFQATT, CDR2 SNEGSKA (reference sequence). The length of the CDR3 is 15 residues.

The J gene is TRBJ2-7, the V gene TRBV6-5; TCRdb indicates TRBD2, and absent DNA this call remains unverified. CDR3 length: 17 residues. In germline, CDR1 is MNHEY, CDR2 SVGAGI. CDR3 sequence reads: CASSYTPPGLSSYEQYF.

J is TRBJ2-1 and V is TRBV20-1. The CDR3 contains 12 residues. Per the germline V gene, CDR1 is DFQATT and CDR2 is SNEGSKA (reference sequence). This CDR3 is CSAREKWNEQFF.

The CDR3 spells CASRAPGQGKGGYTF. This chain links TRBV5-5 with TRBJ1-2; TCRdb reports TRBD1, a call that lacks DNA to check it against. Germline V gene data show CDR1 as SGHKS and CDR2 as YYEKEE (reference sequence). The CDR3 is made up of 15 amino acids.

The CDR3 spells CSASTGTVQFF. V and J are TRBV29-1 and TRBJ2-1; no DNA is available, so the TRBD1 call from TCRdb remains unchecked. The CDR3 loop spans 11 amino acids. Germline CDR1 and CDR2: SQVTM and ANQGSEA.

The chain recombines TRBV5-4 with TRBJ1-1; checking the TCRdb D call of TRBD1 is not possible without DNA. CDR1 is SGHNT and CDR2 is YYREEE in the germline V gene (reference sequence). The CDR3 length is 13 residues. CDR3 sequence: CASFPGLGTEAFF. Looking up the rest from reference TRBV5-4 and TRBJ1-1 gives the full variable domain: ETGVTQSPTHLIKTRGQQVTLRCSSQSGHNTVSWYQQALGQGPQFIFQYYREEENGRGNFPPRFSGLQFPNYSSELNVNALELDDSALYLCASFPGLGTEAFFGQGTRLTVV.

The gene calls are TRBV6-1 and TRBJ1-5; no DNA is available, so the TRBD1 call from TCRdb remains unchecked. Germline CDR1 reads MNHNS; CDR2 reads SASEGT. This CDR3 comprises 14 residues. CDR3 residues: CASTDIPAIQPQHF.

The gene calls are TRBV11-2 and TRBJ2-7; TCRdb picks TRBD2, but there is no DNA to check that call. The length of the CDR3 is 15 residues. Germline V gives CDR1 SGHAT, CDR2 FQNNGV. CDR3 in amino acids: CASSFDGLSGVEQYF.

The chain has TRBV25-1 and TRBJ2-1; lacking DNA, the TRBD2 call made by TCRdb goes unchecked. The CDR3 is 14 residues long. CDR1 and CDR2 (germline): MGHDK, SYGVNS. The CDR3 sequence is CASTPAGYYNEQFF.

The chain joins TRBV20-1 to TRBJ2-2; checking the TCRdb D call of TRBD1 is not possible without DNA. CDR3 size: 15 residues. Germline values: CDR1 DFQATT, CDR2 SNEGSKA (reference sequence). The CDR3 reads CSAVAPGVRTGELFF.

The chain couples TRBV3-1 to TRBJ1-1. The CDR3 totals 17 residues. The germline V gene encodes CDR1 LGHDT and CDR2 YNNKEL (reference sequence). The CDR3 region is CASSQLKSGYLGTEAFF.

CDR3 sequence reads: CASSPGHYNEQFF. V usage is TRBV4-2 and J usage is TRBJ2-1; TCRdb designates TRBD1, a call that cannot be tested without DNA. Per the germline V gene, CDR1 is LGHNA and CDR2 is YNFKEQ. The CDR3 extends over 13 amino acids.